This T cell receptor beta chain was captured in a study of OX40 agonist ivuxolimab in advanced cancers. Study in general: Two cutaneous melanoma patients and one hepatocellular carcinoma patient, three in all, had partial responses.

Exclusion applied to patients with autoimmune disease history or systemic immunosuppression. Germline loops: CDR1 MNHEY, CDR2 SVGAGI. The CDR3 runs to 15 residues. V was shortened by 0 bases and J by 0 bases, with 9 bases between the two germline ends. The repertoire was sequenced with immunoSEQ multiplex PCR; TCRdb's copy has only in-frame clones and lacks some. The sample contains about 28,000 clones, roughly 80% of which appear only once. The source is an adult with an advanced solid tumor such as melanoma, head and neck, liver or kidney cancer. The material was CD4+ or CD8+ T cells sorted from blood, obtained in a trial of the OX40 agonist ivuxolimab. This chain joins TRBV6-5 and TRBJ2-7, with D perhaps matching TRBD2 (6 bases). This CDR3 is CASSYSEGSSYEQYF. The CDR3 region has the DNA TGTGCCAGCAGTTACTCGGAGGGGTCCTCCTACGAGCAGTACTTC.